In this sample, the clone carrying this TCR beta chain turned up a few times. What it recognizes is unknown. V was trimmed by 3 bases and J by 11 bases, leaving 18 bases between them. Germline assignment: CDR1 KGHDR and CDR2 SFDVKD. The CDR3 has 14 residues. A second roughly 6 to 12 cycle PCR used barcoded and J-beta primers. TCRdb reprocessed the 5' RACE reads with MiXCR, giving one entry per CDR3 protein. The profile shows around 1,800,000 distinct CDR3 sequences, approximately 39% of them singletons. The sample comes from a study of blood T cells in healthy people across ages. Study-wide results and caveats: The donors' CMV status was not determined, possibly confounding changes in expanded clonotypes. More naive CD4+ cells and higher diversity were found in long-lived than in aged donors.

Sequencing used blood. The chain recombines TRBV24-1 with TRBJ2-5; maybe TRBD1 (6 bases). This clonotype was sampled from a human donor in good health. The CDR3 spells CATSDPGQSNEQYF. CDR3 in DNA: TGTGCCACCAGTGATCCGGGACAAAGTAATGAGCAGTACTTC.